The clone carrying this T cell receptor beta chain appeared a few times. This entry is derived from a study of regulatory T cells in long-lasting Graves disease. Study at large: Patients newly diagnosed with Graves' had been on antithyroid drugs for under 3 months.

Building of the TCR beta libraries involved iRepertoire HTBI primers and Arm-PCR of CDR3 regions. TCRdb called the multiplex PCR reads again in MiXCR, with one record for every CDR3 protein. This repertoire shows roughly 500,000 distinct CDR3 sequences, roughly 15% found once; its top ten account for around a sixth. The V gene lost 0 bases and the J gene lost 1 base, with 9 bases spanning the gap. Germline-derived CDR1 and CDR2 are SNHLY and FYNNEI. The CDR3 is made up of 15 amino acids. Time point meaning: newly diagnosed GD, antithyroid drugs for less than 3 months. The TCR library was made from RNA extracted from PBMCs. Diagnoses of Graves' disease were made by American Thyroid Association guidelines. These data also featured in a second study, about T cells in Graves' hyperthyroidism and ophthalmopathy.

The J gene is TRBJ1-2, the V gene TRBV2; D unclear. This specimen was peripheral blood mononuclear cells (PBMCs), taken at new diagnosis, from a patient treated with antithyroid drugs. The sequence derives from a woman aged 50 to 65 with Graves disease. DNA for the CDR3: TGTGCCAGCAGTGAAGCCCGGGCCCGTAACTATGGCTACACCTTC. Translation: CASSEARARNYGYTF.